The 6 T cell receptor beta chains listed next were all sequenced from one sample in a study of spatial heterogeneity in lung cancer. One entry per CDR3 protein, called by TCRdb with MiXCR from the 5' RACE reads. The sample carries some 50,000 distinct CDR3 sequences, roughly 10% recorded once. Stated time point: sample taken at primary tumor resection. Sequencing covered unsorted whole RNA taken from tumor, nontumor lung or frozen PBMC. The specimen was PBMCs, collected at surgery. Receptors were obtained from a female donor with early-stage non-small cell lung cancer.

This clonotype was seen a few times. The V and J genes are TRBV12-3 or TRBV12-4 and TRBJ1-1; 8 positions match TRBD1. Trimming at V came to 3 bases and at J to 5 bases, leaving 2 bases not matched to a gene. The CDR3 extends over 13 amino acids. As DNA, the CDR3 is TGTGCCAGCAGTTTTTGGACAGGGACTGAAGCTTTCTTT. The encoded protein is CASSFWTGTEAFF.

This clonotype was recorded at least ten times. The chain carries TRBV6-5 and TRBJ1-2; possibly TRBD1 for D (5 bases). The germline gives CDR1 MNHEY, CDR2 SVGAGI. CDR3 size: 16 residues. V lost 0 bases and J 1 base, leaving 12 bases between the germline ends. CDR3: CASSYSGGGGNYGYTF. The CDR3 DNA sequence: TGTGCCAGCAGTTACTCTGGGGGTGGAGGTAACTATGGCTACACCTTC.

This chain uses TRBV20-1 with TRBJ1-2; D is undetermined. V shed 3 bases and J shed 0 bases, with 8 bases lying between them. The germline V gene encodes CDR1 DFQATT and CDR2 SNEGSKA (reference sequence). This CDR3 region has 13 residues. CDR3 sequence reads: CSASAGTNYGYTF. The CDR3, as DNA: TGCAGTGCTAGCGCAGGAACTAACTATGGCTACACCTTC.

CDR3: CASSLEPIYEQYF. CDR3 nucleotides: TGTGCCAGCAGCTTAGAGCCAATCTACGAGCAGTACTTC. The V and J genes are TRBV11-2 and TRBJ2-7; D is unclear. The CDR3 is 13 residues long. The germline CDR1 and CDR2 sequences are SGHAT and FQNNGV. V was shortened by 0 bases and J by 3 bases, with 6 bases between the two germline ends.

This clonotype appeared a few times. V usage is TRBV20-1 and J usage is TRBJ2-5, with 13 positions matching TRBD2. The CDR3 loop spans 14 amino acids. The V gene's germline CDR1 is DFQATT and CDR2 SNEGSKA (reference sequence). Losses at the gene ends were 5 bases for V and 1 base for J; bases not matched to a gene: 1. The CDR3 DNA is TGCAGTGCTCGGACTAGCGGGGGCCAAGAGACCCAGTACTTC. Amino acid sequence: CSARTSGGQETQYF.

This clonotype came up a few times. The chain combines TRBV24-1 with TRBJ1-4; 10 positions match TRBD1. V shed 4 bases, J shed 8 bases, and the junction held 9 bases outside the gene matches. The CDR3 runs 16 residues. CDR1 KGHDR and CDR2 SFDVKD come from the germline V gene. The chain's CDR3 is CATSEGPGTGVEKLFF. The CDR3 region has the DNA TGTGCCACCAGTGAGGGCCCCGGGACAGGGGTCGAAAAACTGTTTTTT.